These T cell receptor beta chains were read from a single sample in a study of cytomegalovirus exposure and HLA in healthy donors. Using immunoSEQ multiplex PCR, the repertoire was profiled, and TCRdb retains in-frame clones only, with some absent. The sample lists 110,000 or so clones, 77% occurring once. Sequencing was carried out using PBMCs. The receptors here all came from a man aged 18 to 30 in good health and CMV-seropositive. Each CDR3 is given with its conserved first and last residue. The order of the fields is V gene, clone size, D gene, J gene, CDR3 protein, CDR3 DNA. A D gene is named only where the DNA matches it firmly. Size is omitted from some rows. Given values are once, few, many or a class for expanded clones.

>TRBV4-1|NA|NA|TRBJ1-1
CASSPTAELMNTEAFF
TGCGCCAGCAGCCCGACGGCGGAGCTCATGAACACTGAAGCTTTCTTT
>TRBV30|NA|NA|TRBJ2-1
CAWRPNRYNEQFF
TGTGCCTGGAGACCTAACAGATACAATGAGCAGTTCTTC
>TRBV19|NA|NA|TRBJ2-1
CASTVKRGYNEQFF
TGTGCCAGTACGGTTAAAAGGGGTTACAATGAGCAGTTCTTC
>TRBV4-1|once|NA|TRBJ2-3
CASSQDEPGTQYF
TGCGCCAGCAGCCAAGATGAACCAGGTACGCAGTATTTT
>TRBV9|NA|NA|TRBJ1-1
CASSVGRGNTEAFF
TGTGCCAGCAGCGTAGGGAGGGGGAACACTGAAGCTTTCTTT
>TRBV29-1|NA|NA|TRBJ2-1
CSASRGNYNEQFF
TGCAGCGCAAGTCGAGGGAACTACAATGAGCAGTTCTTC
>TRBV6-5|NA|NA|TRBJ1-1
CASGDRVDTEAFF
TGTGCCAGCGGTGACAGAGTCGACACTGAAGCTTTCTTT
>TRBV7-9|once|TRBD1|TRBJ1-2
CASSLTLGTGVPNYGYTF
TGTGCCAGCAGCTTAACTCTCGGGACAGGGGTACCTAACTATGGCTACACCTTC
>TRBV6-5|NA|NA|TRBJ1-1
CASSYRIYTEAFF
TGTGCCAGCAGTTACCGTATATACACTGAAGCTTTCTTT
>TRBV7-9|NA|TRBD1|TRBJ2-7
CAGGTGGRYEQYF
TGTGCCGGCGGGACAGGGGGCAGGTACGAGCAGTACTTC
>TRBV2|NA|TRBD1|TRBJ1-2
CASNKVQGRDGYTF
TGTGCCAGCAATAAAGTACAGGGGCGGGATGGCTACACCTTC
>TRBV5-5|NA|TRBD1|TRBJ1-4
CASSPGTDNEKLFF
TGTGCCAGCAGCCCCGGGACAGACAATGAAAAACTGTTTTTT
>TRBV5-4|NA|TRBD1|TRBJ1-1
CASSLGADRRGLGNTEAFF
TGTGCCAGCAGCTTGGGAGCCGACCGCAGGGGGTTAGGGAACACTGAAGCTTTCTTT
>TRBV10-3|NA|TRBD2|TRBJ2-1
CAISELAGGLSSYNEQFF
TGTGCCATCAGTGAACTAGCGGGAGGCTTGAGCTCCTACAATGAGCAGTTCTTC
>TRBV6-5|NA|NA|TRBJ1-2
CASSERDGYTF
TGTGCCAGCAGTGAAAGAGATGGCTACACCTTC
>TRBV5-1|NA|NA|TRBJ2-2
CASSWVGAPELTGELFF
TGCGCCAGCAGCTGGGTGGGAGCTCCCGAACTCACCGGGGAGCTGTTTTTT
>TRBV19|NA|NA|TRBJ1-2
CASSTRQTNYGYTF
TGTGCCAGTAGTACAAGACAGACAAACTATGGCTACACCTTC
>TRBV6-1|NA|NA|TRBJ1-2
CASSELQGRGYTF
TGTGCCAGCAGTGAACTTCAGGGGAGAGGCTACACCTTC
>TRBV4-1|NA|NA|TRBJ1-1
CASSQDLNTEAFF
TGCGCCAGCAGCCAAGATCTCAACACTGAAGCTTTCTTT
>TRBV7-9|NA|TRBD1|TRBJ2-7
CASSLDRGPYEQYF
TGTGCCAGCAGCTTAGATAGGGGGCCCTACGAGCAGTACTTC
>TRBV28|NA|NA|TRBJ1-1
CASSLARQGSMNTEAFF
TGTGCCAGCAGTTTGGCTCGTCAGGGGAGTATGAACACTGAAGCTTTCTTT
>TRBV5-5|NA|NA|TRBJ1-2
CASSLVGRRGSGGGYTF
TGTGCCAGCAGCTTGGTCGGTCGGCGAGGGTCGGGTGGTGGCTACACCTTC
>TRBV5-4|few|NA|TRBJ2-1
CASSSENRVGNEQFF
TGTGCCAGCAGCTCAGAAAACAGGGTTGGGAATGAGCAGTTCTTC
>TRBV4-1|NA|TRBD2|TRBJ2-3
CASSHAGERGTTDTQYF
TGCGCCAGCAGCCACGCCGGTGAGCGGGGCACAACAGATACGCAGTATTTT
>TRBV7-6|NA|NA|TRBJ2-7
CASSLIGGAFDEQYF
TGTGCCAGCAGCTTAATAGGGGGGGCTTTCGACGAGCAGTACTTC
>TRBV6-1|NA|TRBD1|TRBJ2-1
CASSEWGTGYNEQFF
TGTGCCAGCAGTGAATGGGGGACAGGATACAATGAGCAGTTCTTC
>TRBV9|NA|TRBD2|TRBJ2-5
CASATTGTKGETQYF
TGTGCCAGCGCCACGACCGGGACTAAAGGAGAGACCCAGTACTTC
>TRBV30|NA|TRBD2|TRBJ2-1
CAWSGGGGAHEQFF
TGTGCCTGGAGCGGCGGCGGGGGGGCCCATGAGCAGTTCTTC
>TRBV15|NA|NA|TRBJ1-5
CATGVRNQPQHF
TGTGCCACAGGGGTACGAAATCAGCCCCAGCATTTT
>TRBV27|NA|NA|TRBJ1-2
CASSLYSSGGYTF
TGTGCCAGCAGTTTATACTCTTCGGGTGGCTACACCTTC
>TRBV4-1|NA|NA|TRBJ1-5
CASSQEIGGAGNQPQHF
TGCGCCAGCAGCCAAGAAATAGGAGGAGCGGGCAATCAGCCCCAGCATTTT
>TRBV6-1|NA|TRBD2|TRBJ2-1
CASSEGSSGYNEQFF
TGTGCCAGCAGTGAAGGGTCTAGCGGGTACAATGAGCAGTTCTTC
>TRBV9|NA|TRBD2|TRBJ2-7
CASSDGPGGFHHEQYF
TGTGCCAGCAGCGATGGGCCGGGAGGTTTTCACCACGAGCAGTACTTC
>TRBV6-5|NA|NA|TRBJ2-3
CASTRGVSTDTQYF
TGTGCCAGCACCCGCGGAGTCTCTACAGATACGCAGTATTTT
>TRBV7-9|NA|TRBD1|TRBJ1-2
CASSLLGQGASNYGYTF
TGTGCCAGCAGCTTACTTGGACAGGGGGCATCTAACTATGGCTACACCTTC
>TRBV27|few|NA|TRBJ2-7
CASSPTQPAYEQYF
TGTGCCAGCAGTCCAACACAGCCAGCTTACGAGCAGTACTTC
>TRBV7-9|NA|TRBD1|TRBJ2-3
CASHSPGQGIDTQYF
TGTGCCAGTCATAGTCCGGGACAGGGGATAGATACGCAGTATTTT
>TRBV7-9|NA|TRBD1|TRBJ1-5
CASSRQGSSQPQHF
TGTGCCAGCAGCCGACAGGGCTCGAGTCAGCCCCAGCATTTT
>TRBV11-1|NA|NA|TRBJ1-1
CASSPDMNTEAFF
TGTGCCAGCAGCCCGGACATGAACACTGAAGCTTTCTTT
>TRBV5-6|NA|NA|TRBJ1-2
CASSPEAGVYGYTF
TGTGCCAGCAGCCCCGAGGCGGGTGTCTATGGCTACACCTTC
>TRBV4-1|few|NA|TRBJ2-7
CASSQEQGPYEQYF
TGCGCCAGCAGCCAAGAACAGGGTCCCTACGAGCAGTACTTC
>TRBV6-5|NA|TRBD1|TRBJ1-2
CASRSQGDYGYTF
TGTGCCAGCAGGTCCCAGGGGGACTATGGCTACACCTTC
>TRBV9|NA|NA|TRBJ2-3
CASSVSGDTQYF
TGTGCCAGCAGCGTTTCAGGCGATACGCAGTATTTT
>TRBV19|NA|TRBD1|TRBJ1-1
CAAGPGGWGTEAFF
TGTGCCGCCGGACCAGGGGGATGGGGCACTGAAGCTTTCTTT
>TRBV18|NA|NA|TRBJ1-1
CASSLIARGGTEAFF
TGTGCCAGCTCACTCATTGCCCGGGGGGGCACTGAAGCTTTCTTT
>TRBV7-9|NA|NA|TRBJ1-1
CASSFKQVNTEAFF
TGTGCCAGCAGCTTTAAACAGGTGAACACTGAAGCTTTCTTT
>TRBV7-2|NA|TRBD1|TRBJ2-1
CASSLAGGQGLVGEQFF
TGTGCCAGCAGCTTAGCCGGGGGACAGGGGTTAGTGGGAGAGCAGTTCTTC
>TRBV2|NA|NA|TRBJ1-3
CASRIPDSGNTIYF
TGTGCCAGCAGAATTCCGGACAGTGGAAACACCATATATTTT
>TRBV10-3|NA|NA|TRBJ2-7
CAIRVESRPSEQYF
TGTGCCATCAGGGTAGAATCTCGCCCCTCCGAGCAGTACTTC
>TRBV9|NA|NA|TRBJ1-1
CASSVGTRDTEAFF
TGTGCCAGCAGCGTAGGGACACGAGACACTGAAGCTTTCTTT
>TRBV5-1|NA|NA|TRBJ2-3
CASSHGQSTDTQYF
TGCGCCAGCAGCCATGGACAGAGCACAGATACGCAGTATTTT
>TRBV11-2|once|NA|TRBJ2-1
CASSLLFGSSENNEQFF
TGTGCCAGCAGCTTATTGTTCGGAAGCAGCGAAAACAATGAGCAGTTCTTC
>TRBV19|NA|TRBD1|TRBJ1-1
CASSLRTGGGNTEAFF
TGTGCCAGTAGTCTCAGGACAGGAGGGGGAAACACTGAAGCTTTCTTT
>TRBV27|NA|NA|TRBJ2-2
CASSSTANTGELFF
TGTGCCAGCAGTTCGACAGCGAACACCGGGGAGCTGTTTTTT
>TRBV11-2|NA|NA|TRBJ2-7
CASSLSDSTYEQYF
TGTGCCAGCAGCTTAAGCGACAGTACCTACGAGCAGTACTTC